This TCR beta chain was profiled in a study of CD8+CD57+ T cells in acquired aplastic anemia. For the study at large: Average DNA yield from sorted CD4+ and CD8+ cells was approximately 3 ug. Healthy donors yielded 9 million to 14 million CD4+ cell reads on average.

Germline values: CDR1 SQVTM, CDR2 ANQGSEA. The germline V and J ends were trimmed by 7 bases and 0 bases, with 4 bases remaining between them. The CDR3 is made up of 11 amino acids. TCR beta VDJ and CDR3 were profiled, and genomic DNA was the template. One entry per CDR3 protein, called by TCRdb with MiXCR from the reads. The table includes about 220,000 distinct CDR3 sequences, 34% detected once. Regarding this clonotype: Its antigen is currently unknown.

Study results and caveats: Patients and controls were not found to differ significantly in CD8+ Simpson's diversity. Sharing between patients and controls was observed for twenty-nine CD8+ CDR3 sequences.

This clonotype originated in a human donor in good health, serving as a control. The V call is TRBV29-1, the J call TRBJ1-3, with D unclear. Sequencing was performed on sorted CD4+, CD8+, or CD8+CD57+ T cells (not recorded which) from PBMCs. The CDR3, as DNA: TGCAGCGCCGCCTCTGGAAACACCATATATTTT. Its translation: CSAASGNTIYF.